This TCR beta chain was identified during a study of cytomegalovirus exposure and HLA in healthy donors. Study findings and constraints: TCR beta V- and J-gene trimming, according to a later analysis, was linked to a missense DCLRE1C variant. Upon later analysis, HLA-associated TCR beta chains proved more clonally expanded than other, equally common chains. In a later analysis, HLA-C alleles had the fewest associated TCRs, DRB1 alleles the most.

V shed 6 bases, J shed 4 bases, and the junction held 14 bases outside the gene matches. Germline CDR1 is MDHEN and CDR2 is SYDVKM. The CDR3 contains 17 residues. 13 Jbeta primers and 60 Vbeta primers were used for the PCR. Sequencing used immunoSEQ multiplex PCR; TCRdb keeps in-frame clones, though not all of them. Of about 130,000 clones listed, about two thirds are singletons. To note about this clone: Its cognate antigen is unknown.

V and J are TRBV28 and TRBJ1-2; TRBD1 agrees at 10 bases. This TCR came from a human donor in good health. Sequencing was performed on PBMCs. CDR3: CASSGSGQGVLSYGYTF. DNA of the CDR3: TGTGCCAGCAGCGGGTCCGGACAGGGGGTTTTGAGCTATGGCTACACCTTC.